One T cell receptor beta chain is described in this entry. This sample is part of a study of blood T cell repertoires in COVID-19. In the study overall: Sites across the United States, Italy and Spain contributed samples from acute and convalescent COVID-19. T cells, B-cell-depleted T cells, or PBMCs provided the cDNA or gDNA that served as material.

This CDR3 is built from 17 residues. The V gene lost 4 bases and the J gene lost 0 bases, with 14 bases spanning the gap. The germline V gene encodes CDR1 SGHRS and CDR2 YFSETQ. Here immunoSEQ multiplex PCR was the method, and the copy in TCRdb shows in-frame clones only, minus some. The sample contains tens of thousands of clones, around 90% of which appear only once. V and J are TRBV5-1 and TRBJ2-6; the D is unclear. The clonotype was recovered from a man aged 55 to 69 with COVID-19, enrolled during active disease. Source material: peripheral blood. The CDR3 nucleotides read TGCGCCAGCAGCCCCGGCAATGCGGACTCTGGGGCCAACGTCCTGACTTTC. This translates into CASSPGNADSGANVLTF. Variable domain in full (rest from reference TRBV5-1 and TRBJ2-6): KAGVTQTPRYLIKTRGQQVTLSCSPISGHRSVSWYQQTPGQGLQFLFEYFSETQRNKGNFPGRFSGRQFSNSRSEMNVSTLELGDSALYLCASSPGNADSGANVLTFGAGSRLTVL.